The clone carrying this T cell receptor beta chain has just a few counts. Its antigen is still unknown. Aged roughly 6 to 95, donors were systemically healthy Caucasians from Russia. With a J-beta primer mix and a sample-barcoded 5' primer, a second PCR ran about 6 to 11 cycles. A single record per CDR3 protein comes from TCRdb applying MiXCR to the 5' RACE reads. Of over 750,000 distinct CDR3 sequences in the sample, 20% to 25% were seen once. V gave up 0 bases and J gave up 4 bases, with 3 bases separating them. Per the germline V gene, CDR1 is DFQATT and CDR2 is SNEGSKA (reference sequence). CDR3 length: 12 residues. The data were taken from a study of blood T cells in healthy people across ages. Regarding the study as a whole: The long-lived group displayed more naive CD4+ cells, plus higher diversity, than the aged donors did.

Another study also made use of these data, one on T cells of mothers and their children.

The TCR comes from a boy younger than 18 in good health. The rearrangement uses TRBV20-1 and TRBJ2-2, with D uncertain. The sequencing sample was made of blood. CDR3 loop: CSARDGTGELFF. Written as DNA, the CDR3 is TGCAGTGCTAGAGATGGCACCGGGGAGCTGTTTTTT.